Listed below are T cell receptor beta chains from one sample, sequenced in a study of T cell responses to AZD1222 COVID-19 vaccine. This table comes from immunoSEQ multiplex PCR, and its TCRdb copy is limited to in-frame clones, with some not included. In the table there are about 81,000 clones, 85% to 90% of which are singletons. Sequencing used peripheral blood, obtained 28 days after the second AZD1222 dose. These receptors all come from an adult who received the AZD1222 COVID-19 vaccine. Both conserved end residues are part of each CDR3. A D gene is named only where the DNA matches it firmly. Clone size, where shown, is once, few, many, or a class for clones that have expanded.

TRBJ1-1 . . TRBV3-1/TRBV3-2 TGTGCCAGCAGCCAGGTGGGTGAAGCTTTCTTT CASSQVGEAFF
TRBJ2-7 . . TRBV15 TGTGCCACCAGCAGAGACAGAGCCTCCTCCTACGAGCAGTACTTC CATSRDRASSYEQYF
TRBJ2-3 . . TRBV9 TGTGCCAGCAGCGCCATTAGGGATACGCAGTATTTT CASSAIRDTQYF
TRBJ2-7 . TRBD2 TRBV4-1 TGCGCCAGCAGCCAAGGGGCGGGAGGGCCTAAAGGCGAGCAGTACTTC CASSQGAGGPKGEQYF
TRBJ1-3 . . TRBV30 TGTGCCTGGGGGGGGAAGAGCTCTGGAAACACCATATATTTT CAWGGKSSGNTIYF
TRBJ2-7 few TRBD1 TRBV5-6 TGTGCCAGCAGCACGCAAACAGGGGACCCCTCCTACGAGCAGTACTTC CASSTQTGDPSYEQYF
TRBJ1-5 . TRBD1 TRBV10-2 TGCGCCAGCAGTGAGTGGACAGGGGCAAATCAGCCCCAGCATTTT CASSEWTGANQPQHF
TRBJ1-4 . . TRBV5-1 TGCGCCAGCAGCCAAAGAATGACAAGTACTAATGAAAAACTGTTTTTT CASSQRMTSTNEKLFF
TRBJ2-7 . TRBD2 TRBV11-2 TGTGCCAGCAGTTTTACTAGCGGTAGCTCCTACGAGCAGTACTTC CASSFTSGSSYEQYF
TRBJ2-7 once . TRBV29-1 TGCAGCGTTGAAGGCACATCCTACGAGCAGTACTTC CSVEGTSYEQYF
TRBJ2-5 . TRBD2 TRBV5-1 TGCGCCAGCAGTCGGTCCTTGACCGCGGGGGGGCCGGGGCAAGAGACCCAGTACTTC CASSRSLTAGGPGQETQYF
TRBJ2-7 . TRBD2 TRBV7-2 TGTGCCAGCAGCTTAGAGGGCGGGAGGGCCCACTACGAGCAGTACTTC CASSLEGGRAHYEQYF
TRBJ2-5 . . TRBV27 TGTGCCAGCAGTAGGGAGCGCAGGGGAGAGACCCAGTACTTC CASSRERRGETQYF
TRBJ1-3 . . TRBV27 TGTGCCAGCAGTCCAGGGGTTCGCAGAAACACCATATATTTT CASSPGVRRNTIYF
TRBJ2-5 . TRBD2 TRBV19 TGTGCCAGTAGTAGGGGGGGAGGGAACGAAGAGACCCAGTACTTC CASSRGGGNEETQYF
TRBJ1-2 . . TRBV28 TGTGCCAGCACCCCCGGGGGGCACTATGGCTACACCTTC CASTPGGHYGYTF
TRBJ2-7 . TRBD2 TRBV20-1 TGCAGTGCCCGAGGACTAGACGAGCAGTACTTC CSARGLDEQYF
TRBJ2-1 . TRBD2 TRBV19 TGTGCCAGTAGTACAGGCCTTAACGCTAGCGGGAGCAATGAGCAGTTCTTC CASSTGLNASGSNEQFF
TRBJ1-2 few . TRBV28 TGTGCCAGCAGTTTAGGGGGGAACTATGGCTACACCTTC CASSLGGNYGYTF
TRBJ1-2 . . TRBV7-8 TGTGCCAGCAGCTCTAGTGGGACGGCGAACTATGGCTACACCTTC CASSSSGTANYGYTF
TRBJ1-1 . TRBD1 TRBV7-2 TGTGCCAGCAGCTCCGACGGACAGGGGTACACTGAAGCTTTCTTT CASSSDGQGYTEAFF
TRBJ1-2 . . TRBV5-4 TGTGCCAGCAGCTCAACACAGGAGTACAACGGATATGGCTACACCTTC CASSSTQEYNGYGYTF
TRBJ1-2 . . TRBV10-3 TGTGCCATCAGTGAGTCGGCGGGAACCTATGGCTACACCTTC CAISESAGTYGYTF
TRBJ2-5 . TRBD2 TRBV10-3 TGTGCCACCAAGACTAGCGGGGAGCAAGAGACCCAGTACTTC CATKTSGEQETQYF
TRBJ1-5 once . TRBV2 TGTGCCAGCAGTGAACTTTTTAGCAATCAGCCCCAGCATTTT CASSELFSNQPQHF
TRBJ2-7 . . TRBV5-1 TGCGCCAGCAGCTTGGACAGGTACGAGCAGTACTTC CASSLDRYEQYF
TRBJ2-3 . . TRBV18 TGTGCCAGCTCACTAGCGGCTTCGACAGATACGCAGTATTTT CASSLAASTDTQYF
TRBJ1-5 . . TRBV10-1 TGCGCCAGCAGTGAGGGGACCAGCTTAAAGCCCCAGCATTTT CASSEGTSLKPQHF
TRBJ1-1 once . TRBV19 TGTGCCAGCGGGGGGGATTGGGGAAGAACTGAAGCTTTCTTT CASGGDWGRTEAFF
TRBJ2-7 . TRBD1 TRBV29-1 TGCAGCGTGGGACAGAGGGCCTACGAGCAGTACTTC CSVGQRAYEQYF
TRBJ1-1 . . TRBV28 TGTGCCAGCAGTTTAAACCCCGGACAGAACACTGAAGCTTTCTTT CASSLNPGQNTEAFF
TRBJ2-7 . . TRBV6-4 TGTGCCAGCAGTGAAGTTGGGACGGTAGACTACGAGCAGTACTTC CASSEVGTVDYEQYF
TRBJ2-6 . TRBD1 TRBV7-9 TGTGCCAGCAGCTTCCCCGGACAGGTTGGGGCCAACGTCCTGACTTTC CASSFPGQVGANVLTF
TRBJ2-6 few . TRBV6-2/TRBV6-3 TGTGCCAGCAGTTACGACGCCTTCCAATTCTCTGGGGCCAACGTCCTGACTTTC CASSYDAFQFSGANVLTF
TRBJ2-2 . . TRBV5-4 TGTGCCAGCAGCGTCTACACCGGGGAGCTGTTTTTT CASSVYTGELFF
TRBJ1-2 . . TRBV2 TGTGCCAGCAGTGAAGCGTATTTAGGCGGCTACACCTTC CASSEAYLGGYTF
TRBJ2-1 . TRBD1 TRBV18 TGTGCCAGCTCTTTCGACAGGGGCTCCTACAATGAGCAGTTCTTC CASSFDRGSYNEQFF
TRBJ1-2 . . TRBV5-6 TGTGCCAGCAGCTCGAACAGAGCTAACTATGGCTACACCTTC CASSSNRANYGYTF
TRBJ2-7 . TRBD2 TRBV4-2 TGTGCCAGCAGCCAAGTTGTTAGGGGACTAGCGGGAGGGGCTGCCTACGAGCAGTACTTC CASSQVVRGLAGGAAYEQYF
TRBJ2-7 . TRBD1 TRBV6-2/TRBV6-3 TGTGCCAGCAGTTACGAAGCGACAGGGCTGAGGGAGCAGTACTTC CASSYEATGLREQYF
TRBJ1-1 . . TRBV7-2 TGTGCCAGCAGCTCTAGGGCGAACACTGAAGCTTTCTTT CASSSRANTEAFF